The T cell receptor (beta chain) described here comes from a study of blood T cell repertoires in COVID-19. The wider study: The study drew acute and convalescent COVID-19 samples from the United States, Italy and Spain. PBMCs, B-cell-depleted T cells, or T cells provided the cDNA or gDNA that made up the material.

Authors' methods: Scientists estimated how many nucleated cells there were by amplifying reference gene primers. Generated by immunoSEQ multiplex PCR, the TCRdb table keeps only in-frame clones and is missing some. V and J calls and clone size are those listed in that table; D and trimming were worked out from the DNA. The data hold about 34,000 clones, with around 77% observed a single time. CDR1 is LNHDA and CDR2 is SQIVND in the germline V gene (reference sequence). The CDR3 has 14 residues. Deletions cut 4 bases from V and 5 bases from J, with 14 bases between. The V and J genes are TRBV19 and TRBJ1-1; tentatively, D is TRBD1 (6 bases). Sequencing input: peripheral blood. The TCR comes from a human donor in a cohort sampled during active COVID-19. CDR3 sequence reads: CASSSQGWVTEAFF. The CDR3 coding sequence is TGTGCCAGTAGTAGTCAGGGGTGGGTGACTGAAGCTTTCTTT. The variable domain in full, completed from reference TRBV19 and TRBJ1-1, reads DGGITQSPKYLFRKEGQNVTLSCEQNLNHDAMYWYRQDPGQGLRLIYYSQIVNDFQKGDIAEGYSVSREKKESFPLTVTSAQKNPTAFYLCASSSQGWVTEAFFGQGTRLTVV.